One sample yielded the 27 T cell receptor beta chains listed below, sequenced in a study of response to subunit inactivated influenza vaccine. TCRdb analysed the RT-PCR reads with MiXCR anew, one entry per CDR3 protein. Counted here are over 450,000 distinct CDR3 sequences, 10% to 15% occurring once; the ten biggest clones make up approximately 14%. The sample consisted of PBMCs from blood, taken about 6 weeks after vaccination. These receptors were obtained from a man between 50 and 59 years old who received an inactivated influenza vaccine.

V is TRBV28 and J is TRBJ2-4, with a possible D match to TRBD1 (7 bases). CDR3 length: 16 residues. CDR1 and CDR2 (germline): MDHEN, SYDVKM. V was pared by 1 base and J by 6 bases, with 16 bases between. The CDR3 region is CASSLLAGGRVNIQYF. The CDR3 nucleotides read TGTGCCAGCAGTTTATTAGCAGGGGGGCGAGTAAACATTCAGTACTTC.

The chain links TRBV11-2 to TRBJ1-6, with unresolved D. Germline lookup yields CDR1 SGHAT and CDR2 FQNNGV. V shed 2 bases and J shed 9 bases, with 11 bases lying between them. The CDR3 is made up of 14 amino acids. This chain's CDR3 is CASSLHLTGSPLHF. DNA of the CDR3: TGTGCCAGCAGCTTACACCTAACGGGTTCACCCCTCCACTTT.

A few counts support this clonotype. The chain joins TRBV6-1 to TRBJ2-1, with D possibly matching TRBD2 (7 bases). CDR1 and CDR2 from the germline V gene are MNHNS and SASEGT. CDR3 length: 14 amino acids. V dropped 8 bases and J dropped 3 bases, with 14 bases sitting between them. Here the CDR3 reads CASSRGAGYNEQFF. The CDR3, as DNA: TGTGCCAGCTCCCGGGGGGCCGGCTACAATGAGCAGTTCTTC.

The V gene is TRBV10-3, the J gene TRBJ2-1, with 14 nucleotides matching TRBD2. From germline, CDR1 is ENHRY and CDR2 SYGVKD. The CDR3 is 17 amino acids. After removal of 5 bases from V and 5 bases from J, the junction contained 8 bases not matched to a gene. CDR3 in DNA: TGTGCCATCAGTCCTCAGACTAGCGGGAGGGGAGACAATGAGCAGTTCTTC. It yields the protein CAISPQTSGRGDNEQFF.

Here the CDR3 reads CASSQDLGGRRASTDTQYF. CDR3 bases: TGCGCCAGCAGCCAAGATCTTGGCGGACGGAGGGCTAGCACAGATACGCAGTATTTT. The chain links TRBV4-1 to TRBJ2-3; D possibly corresponds to TRBD2 (6 bases). The CDR3 extends over 19 amino acids. V shed 0 bases and J shed 0 bases, with 19 bases lying between them. The V gene's germline CDR1 is MGHRA and CDR2 YSYEKL.

This clonotype was seen a handful of times. This chain uses TRBV28 with TRBJ2-3; 7 positions match TRBD2. CDR3 length: 14 amino acids. The germline V gene encodes CDR1 MDHEN and CDR2 SYDVKM. Trimming cost V 6 bases and J 5 bases; bases outside gene matches: 8. CDR3: CASSRGTTIDTQYF. CDR3 DNA: TGTGCCAGCAGCCGCGGGACTACGATAGATACGCAGTATTTT.

This clonotype has a handful of counts. The chain links TRBV6-2 or TRBV6-3 to TRBJ2-1, with D tentatively TRBD2 (6 bases). V dropped 7 bases and J dropped 9 bases, with 13 bases sitting between them. Looked up from germline, CDR1 is MNHEY and CDR2 is SVGEGT. The CDR3 length is 12 residues. The CDR3 reads CASKDSSAEQFF. As DNA, the CDR3 is TGTGCCAGCAAAGATTCTAGCGCTGAGCAGTTCTTC.

This chain connects TRBV15 to TRBJ1-4, with unresolved D. Germline lookup yields CDR1 LNHNV and CDR2 YYDKDF (reference sequence). The CDR3 spans 15 residues. Trimming removed 5 bases from V and 5 bases from J, with 15 bases in between. The CDR3 loop reads CATSRGPGKNEKLFF. The CDR3 nucleotides read TGTGCCACCAGCCGAGGACCGGGGAAGAATGAAAAACTGTTTTTT.

This clonotype was counted many times. The J gene is TRBJ1-5, the V gene TRBV20-1; D unclear. Trimming left V 1 base short and J 7 bases short, with 5 bases between. The CDR3 has 11 amino acids. Germline assignment: CDR1 DFQATT and CDR2 SNEGSKA (reference sequence). CDR3 amino acids: CSARAGQPQHF. The CDR3 DNA is TGCAGTGCTAGAGCCGGGCAGCCCCAGCATTTT.

This clonotype has a handful of counts. The chain recombines TRBV20-1 with TRBJ1-1; 7 nucleotides match TRBD1. Germline V gives CDR1 DFQATT, CDR2 SNEGSKA (reference sequence). V trimming: 5 bases; J trimming: 7 bases; junction bases outside the gene matches: 10. The CDR3 runs 13 residues. The DNA of the CDR3 is TGCAGTGCTTCTCATTATGGGGACAGTGAAGCTTTCTTT. Translating it yields CSASHYGDSEAFF.

This clonotype has only a few counts. The V and J genes are TRBV7-2 and TRBJ1-1, with D possibly TRBD1 on 6 matching bases. This CDR3 has 15 residues. Germline V CDR1 and CDR2: SGHTA, FQGNSA. V lost 5 bases to trimming and J lost 9 bases, with 22 bases between them. CDR3 sequence reads: CASSPQRGRVVQAFF. The CDR3 region has the DNA TGTGCCAGCAGCCCTCAACGGGGGCGCGTGGTCCAAGCTTTCTTT. The full variable domain, completed using reference TRBV7-2 and TRBJ1-1, is GAGVSQSPSNKVTEKGKDVELRCDPISGHTALYWYRQSLGQGLEFLIYFQGNSAPDKSGLPSDRFSAERTGGSVSTLTIQRTQQEDSAVYLCASSPQRGRVVQAFFGQGTRLTVV.

Only one count was recorded for this clonotype. The rearrangement uses TRBV20-1 and TRBJ1-1; D is possibly TRBD1 (5 bases). Germline V gene data show CDR1 as DFQATT and CDR2 as SNEGSKA (reference sequence). Trimming removed 0 bases from V and 11 bases from J, with 16 bases in between. The CDR3 is 13 residues long. Here the CDR3 reads CSARDISTDDAFF. As DNA, the CDR3 is TGCAGTGCTAGAGATATTTCGACAGATGATGCTTTCTTT.

The rearrangement uses TRBV24-1 and TRBJ2-5, with D possibly TRBD1 on 6 matching bases. CDR1 and CDR2 (germline): KGHDR, SFDVKD. The CDR3 loop spans 12 amino acids. V was cut by 9 bases and J by 6 bases, with 13 bases left in between. CDR3 amino acids: CATGEQGQTQYF. CDR3 DNA: TGTGCCACCGGGGAACAGGGACAGACCCAGTACTTC.

The V call is TRBV28, the J call TRBJ2-1; 7 nucleotides align to TRBD2. The germline V gene has CDR1 MDHEN and CDR2 SYDVKM. V lost 6 bases to trimming and J lost 1 base; unmatched junction nucleotides: 9. This CDR3 is 16 amino acids long. CDR3 bases: TGTGCCAGCAGAGTTCTAGCGGCGGGTTCCTACAATGAGCAGTTCTTC. The encoded protein is CASRVLAAGSYNEQFF.

The chain links TRBV20-1 to TRBJ2-3, with TRBD1 identical over 8 bases. Trimming removed 0 bases from V and 6 bases from J; junction bases left unmatched: 8. This CDR3 is 15 amino acids long. CDR1 DFQATT and CDR2 SNEGSKA come from the germline V gene (reference sequence). CDR3 coding DNA: TGCAGTGCTAGAGATAGGACAGGGCCGGGGGATACGCAGTATTTT. It is translated as CSARDRTGPGDTQYF.

The chain combines TRBV20-1 with TRBJ2-3; TRBD2 might be the D (6 bases). Germline CDR1 reads DFQATT; CDR2 reads SNEGSKA (reference sequence). This CDR3 spans 11 amino acids. V lost 7 bases, J lost 6 bases, and 11 bases lay in between. The CDR3 reads CSGDSLDTQYF. The CDR3 region has the DNA TGCAGTGGGGACTCCCTGGATACGCAGTATTTT.

The V call is TRBV12-3 or TRBV12-4, the J call TRBJ1-1; perhaps TRBD1 as D (6 bases). The CDR3 has 12 amino acids. Trimming took 6 bases from V and 8 from J, leaving 13 bases between them. The CDR3 sequence is CASRYPGAEAFF. The CDR3 DNA is TGTGCCAGCAGATACCCGGGGGCCGAAGCTTTCTTT.

This clonotype was observed a handful of times. This chain joins TRBV7-8 and TRBJ1-3; the D gene is possibly TRBD1 (6 bases). CDR3 length: 16 amino acids. V lost 5 bases, J lost 8 bases, and 22 bases lay in between. Germline V gene data show CDR1 as SGHVS and CDR2 as FQNEAQ. CDR3 in DNA: TGTGCCAGCAGCGATGACTGGACAGTACCTTCGCACACCATATATTTT. It is translated as CASSDDWTVPSHTIYF.

This clonotype has a count of ten or more. The chain combines TRBV7-8 with TRBJ2-7, with 9 bases that match TRBD1. Germline CDR1 and CDR2: SGHVS and FQNEAQ. The CDR3 totals 13 residues. V trimming: 5 bases; J trimming: 7 bases; junction bases outside the gene matches: 6. The CDR3 is CASSPGTGSEQYF. The CDR3 DNA reads TGTGCCAGCAGCCCTGGGACAGGGAGTGAGCAGTACTTC.

This clonotype has ten or more counts. This chain uses TRBV7-3 with TRBJ2-3, with no clear D. The V gene lost 2 bases and the J gene lost 3 bases, with 9 bases spanning the gap. The CDR3 extends over 14 amino acids. Per the germline V gene, CDR1 is SGHTA and CDR2 is FQGTGA. The CDR3 DNA follows: TGTGCCAGCAGCTTATCCAGCTCGACAGATACGCAGTATTTT. As protein: CASSLSSSTDTQYF.

The chain recombines TRBV20-1 with TRBJ2-5; D perhaps matches TRBD2 (6 bases). CDR3 length: 13 residues. Germline V gene lookup returns CDR1 DFQATT and CDR2 SNEGSKA (reference sequence). V lost 5 bases and J 5 bases, leaving 15 bases between the germline ends. The CDR3 region is CSALLATGETQYF. The CDR3 DNA is TGCAGTGCTCTACTAGCAACCGGGGAGACCCAGTACTTC.

Details on this clonotype: Since a much larger clone is just one base distant, this may be a read error. The gene calls are TRBV7-6 and TRBJ2-3, with D possibly called TRBD1 or TRBD2 (6 bases each). V lost 1 base and J 4 bases, leaving 15 bases between the germline ends. The CDR3 has 16 residues. Looked up from germline, CDR1 is SGHVS and CDR2 is FNYEAQ. The CDR3 loop reads CASSLGRQGRSDTQYF. CDR3 nucleotides: TGTGCCAGCAGCTTAGGCCGGCAGGGGAGGTCAGATACGCAGTATTTT.

Of note for this clonotype: A much more abundant neighbour one base away suggests this may be a read error. The rearrangement joins TRBV20-1 to TRBJ2-7, with D uncertain. The CDR3 spans 12 residues. CDR1 and CDR2 from the germline V gene are DFQATT and SNEGSKA (reference sequence). CDR3 in amino acids: CSARDPPYEQNF. As DNA, the CDR3 is TGCAGTGCTAGAGACCCCCCCTACGAGCAGAACTTC.

V is TRBV5-1 and J is TRBJ1-4, with 8 bases fitting TRBD1. The J segment lost 8 bases and the V segment lost 5 bases, leaving 8 bases of the junction unmatched. CDR1 is SGHRS, CDR2 YFSETQ, per germline. The CDR3 contains 14 residues. CDR3 residues: CASRPGQGREKLFF. DNA of the CDR3: TGCGCCAGCAGACCAGGACAGGGAAGGGAAAAACTGTTTTTT.

The DNA for the CDR3 is TGTGCCAGTACAGTACAGGGGAACACTGAAGCTTTCTTT. Encoded protein: CASTVQGNTEAFF. This chain joins TRBV6-2 or TRBV6-3 and TRBJ1-1; a weak D match, TRBD1 (6 bases). CDR1 is MNHEY and CDR2 is SVGEGT in the germline V gene. The V end lost 9 bases, the J end lost 1 base, and 12 bases lay between the germline ends. The CDR3 sequence is 13 residues long.

This clonotype has more than one count but fewer than ten. The V call is TRBV7-9, the J call TRBJ2-1, with D possibly being TRBD1 (5 bases). V lost 4 bases to trimming and J lost 2 bases, with 15 bases between them. CDR1 is SEHNR, CDR2 FQNEAQ, per germline (reference sequence). The CDR3 has 16 residues. The CDR3 reads CASSSTGRTPYNEQFF. The CDR3 region has the DNA TGTGCCAGCAGCTCAACAGGCCGGACCCCCTACAATGAGCAGTTCTTC.

Here the CDR3 DNA reads TGTGCCATCAGTGAGGCTGGTGAGACCCAGTACTTC. It encodes CAISEAGETQYF. The chain combines TRBV10-3 with TRBJ2-5; D is uncertain. Per the germline V gene, CDR1 is ENHRY and CDR2 is SYGVKD. CDR3 length: 12 residues. Trimming left V 2 bases short and J 5 bases short, with 6 bases between.